These 8 T cell receptor beta chains came from one sample sequenced in a study of lung T cells in sarcoidosis with Löfgren's syndrome. MiXCR, applied by TCRdb to the reads, yields one record per CDR3 protein. The repertoire has 7,000 to 9,500 distinct CDR3 sequences, about 21% of them found once; the top ten carry about 22%. Sequencing was done on a sample of CD4+ T cells from bronchoalveolar lavage fluid. The receptors were gathered from a human donor with sarcoidosis (Löfgren's syndrome or another form), or a control subject (not recorded which).

This clonotype was counted a single time. A much more abundant neighbour one base away suggests this may be a read error. The rearrangement uses TRBV6-1 and TRBJ2-1; D remains unclear. The germline gives CDR1 MNHNS, CDR2 SASEGT. The CDR3 is 15 residues long. The CDR3 bases are TGTGCCAGCAGTGAAGACAGTGTATCCTACAATGAGCAGCTCTTC. Translated, it gives CASSEDSVSYNEQLF.

As for this clonotype: A read error may be the cause here, since a much bigger clone is one base away. This chain uses TRBV20-1 with TRBJ1-5; no clear D gene. Germline V gene lookup returns CDR1 DFQATT and CDR2 SNEGSKA (reference sequence). This CDR3 is built from 14 residues. Trimming removed 5 bases from V and 2 bases from J, with 13 bases in between. CDR3 in amino acids: CSAGPASGNQPQHF. As DNA, the CDR3 is TGCAGTGCTGGGCCCGCGTCGGGCAATCAGCCCCAGCATTTT.

This clonotype was picked up many times. The chain employs TRBV2 and TRBJ1-1; 7 nucleotides align to TRBD1. Germline CDR1 reads SNHLY; CDR2 reads FYNNEI. Trimming took 7 bases from V and 5 from J; bases not matched to a gene: 7. CDR3 size: 13 residues. The CDR3 sequence: CASNIDRATEAFF. DNA of the CDR3: TGTGCCAGCAATATCGACAGGGCTACTGAAGCTTTCTTT.

V and J are TRBV11-2 and TRBJ2-7; TRBD2 agrees at 10 bases. The CDR3 has 13 amino acids. Germline V gives CDR1 SGHAT, CDR2 FQNNGV. J was trimmed by 3 bases and V by 7 bases; bases with no gene match: 3. The CDR3 DNA reads TGTGCCAGCACTAGCGGGGGAAACTACGAGCAGTACTTC. The encoded protein is CASTSGGNYEQYF. The full variable domain, its missing parts supplied by reference TRBV11-2 and TRBJ2-7, is EAGVAQSPRYKIIEKRQSVAFWCNPISGHATLYWYQQILGQGPKLLIQFQNNGVVDDSQLPKDRFSAERLKGVDSTLKIQPAKLEDSAVYLCASTSGGNYEQYFGPGTRLTVT.

In its sample, this clonotype is medium-sized. The rearrangement links TRBV28 to TRBJ1-2; weak D call: TRBD1 (5 bases). Trimming removed 8 bases from V and 4 bases from J, with 11 bases in between. The CDR3 has 12 residues. Germline CDR1 is MDHEN and CDR2 is SYDVKM. CDR3 nucleotides: TGTGCCAGCCGGGCAGGGCGCTATGGCTACACCTTC. Translating gives CASRAGRYGYTF.

The chain combines TRBV7-9 with TRBJ2-7; D is undetermined. Between the trimmed V and J ends, which lost 1 base and 3 bases, there was a span of 7 bases. The CDR3 runs to 13 residues. Germline lookup yields CDR1 SEHNR and CDR2 FQNEAQ (reference sequence). Here the CDR3 DNA reads TGTGCCAGCAGCTTAGTGGGGTACTACGAGCAGTACTTC. This sequence encodes CASSLVGYYEQYF.

This clonotype was seen many times. The gene calls are TRBV6-1 and TRBJ2-1; D call uncertain. V lost 6 bases and J 0 bases, leaving 12 bases between the germline ends. The CDR3 has 15 amino acids. Germline V CDR1 and CDR2: MNHNS, SASEGT. For the CDR3, the DNA is TGTGCCAGCAGCCCGGACGAAAGCTCCTACAATGAGCAGTTCTTC. This gives the protein CASSPDESSYNEQFF.

This sequence joins TRBV11-2 and TRBJ1-1; D perhaps matches TRBD1 (6 bases). Germline assignment: CDR1 SGHAT and CDR2 FQNNGV. Trimming took 0 bases from V and 7 from J, leaving 9 bases between them. The CDR3 contains 13 residues. The CDR3 sequence is CASSLEQGGEAFF. CDR3 bases: TGTGCCAGCAGCTTAGAACAGGGCGGTGAAGCTTTCTTT.